This T cell receptor (beta chain) stems from a study of blood T cells in healthy people across ages. Donors were healthy Caucasian individuals from Russia aged about 6 to 90. It was around 10 milliliters of peripheral blood that were drawn from each donor. This CDR3 region has 14 residues. Germline V gene data show CDR1 as SGHAT and CDR2 as FQNNGV. The authors ran a second PCR of about 7 to 11 cycles using a sample-barcoded 5' primer and a J-beta primer mix. TCRdb independently ran MiXCR on the 5' RACE reads; one entry per CDR3 protein. The sample yields 700,000 to 900,000 distinct CDR3 sequences, more than 25% seen once. Separately, the same data were catalogued under a study of T cells of mothers and their children. That source adds: The overlap seen between related mothers and children slightly exceeded that of unrelated pairs, though not significantly.

The source of this sequence is a boy aged 5-17 years in good health. This chain uses TRBV11-2 with TRBJ2-5, with D uncertain. The J call may be in error: the DNA end matches TRBJ2-7 better. The sample consisted of blood. CDR3 sequence: CASSLAQNLHEQYF. In DNA, the CDR3 is TGTGCCAGCAGCTTAGCTCAGAATCTCCACGAGCAGTACTTC.